This T cell receptor (beta chain) was captured in a study of T-cell reconstitution after alpha-beta-depleted transplantation in children. General observations from the study: There were some patients whose high TCRbeta diversity at day 60 came from surviving recipient T cells and thymic progenitors. As was reported, about two months after transplant, alpha-beta T cells came from several hundred expanded graft clones. One year post-transplant, T-cell counts and diversity were largely derived from T cells produced anew.

The TCRbeta library was prepared with unique molecular identifiers. TCRdb reprocessed the PCR reads with MiXCR, giving one entry per CDR3 protein. This table has about 980,000 distinct CDR3 sequences, 25% to 35% appearing once. Points on this clonotype: The antigen remains undetermined.

CDR3 length: 15 amino acids. From germline, CDR1 is MDHEN and CDR2 SYDVKM. J lost 5 bases, V lost 10 bases, and 13 bases had no gene match. The sample consisted of PBMCs, mostly from graft donor cells, taken 360 days after TCRalphabeta/CD19-depleted stem cell transplant. This rearrangement joins TRBV28 to TRBJ2-2; 7 bases fit TRBD1. The sequence came from a boy younger than two who had a stem cell transplant for SCID, so the T cells may come from the graft donor. CDR3 in DNA: TGTGCCACCCTTCGGGACAGCCTTCGGACCGGGGAGCTGTTTTTT. It translates to CATLRDSLRTGELFF.